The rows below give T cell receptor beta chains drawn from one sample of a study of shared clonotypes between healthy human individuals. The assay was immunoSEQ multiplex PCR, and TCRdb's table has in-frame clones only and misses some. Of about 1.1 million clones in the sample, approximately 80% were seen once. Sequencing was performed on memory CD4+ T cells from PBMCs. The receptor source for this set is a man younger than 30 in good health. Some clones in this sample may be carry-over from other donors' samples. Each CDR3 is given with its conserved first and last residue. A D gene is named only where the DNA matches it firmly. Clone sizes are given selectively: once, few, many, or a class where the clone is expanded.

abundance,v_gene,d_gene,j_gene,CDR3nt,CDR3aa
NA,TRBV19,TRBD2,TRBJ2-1,TGTGCCAGTAAGCGGGAGGGGTCCTACAATGAGCAGTTCTTC,CASKREGSYNEQFF
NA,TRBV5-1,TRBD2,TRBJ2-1,TGCGCCAGCAGCCCGGGGGCTAGCGGGAACAATGAGCAGTTCTTC,CASSPGASGNNEQFF
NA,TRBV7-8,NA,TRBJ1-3,TGTGCCAGCAGCTTAGTCTCCCGGAGCTCTGGAAACACCATATATTTT,CASSLVSRSSGNTIYF
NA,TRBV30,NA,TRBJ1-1,TGTGCCTGGACGATCGCGGGGGGTCGGGGAGCTTTCTTT,CAWTIAGGRGAFF
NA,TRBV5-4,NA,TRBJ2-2,TGTGCCAGCAGCTTGGTTTTTGGAGGGAGAGGGACCGGGGAGCTGTTTTTT,CASSLVFGGRGTGELFF
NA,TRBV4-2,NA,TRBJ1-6,TGTGCCAGCAGCCAAGATGGTAGGGGGGGGCTCGGCCATTCACCCCTCCACTTT,CASSQDGRGGLGHSPLHF
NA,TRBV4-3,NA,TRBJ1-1,TGCGCCAGCAGCCGAGACTACAGAGTTGAGAACACTGAAGCTTTCTTT,CASSRDYRVENTEAFF
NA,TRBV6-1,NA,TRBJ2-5,TGTGCCAGCAACAGGGTGTGGGAGACCCAGTACTTC,CASNRVWETQYF
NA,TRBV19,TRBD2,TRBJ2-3,TGTGCCAGTAGTGGCAATAGCGGGAGAGGGACAGATACGCAGTATTTT,CASSGNSGRGTDTQYF
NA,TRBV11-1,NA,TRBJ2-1,TGTGCCAGCAGCTACCCACGTGTTTCCTCCTACAATGAGCAGTTCTTC,CASSYPRVSSYNEQFF
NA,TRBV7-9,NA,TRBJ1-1,TGTGCCAGCAGCTTATCAAGGTTGAACACTGAAGCTTTCTTT,CASSLSRLNTEAFF
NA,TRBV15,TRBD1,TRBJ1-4,TGTGCCACCAGCAGTGCGACAGGGGTGGTTGAAAAACTGTTTTTT,CATSSATGVVEKLFF
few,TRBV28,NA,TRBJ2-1,TGTGCCAGCGTTCGTGGCGGAAATTACAATGAGCAGTTCTTC,CASVRGGNYNEQFF
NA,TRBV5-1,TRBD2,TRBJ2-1,TGCGCCAGCAGCTTGGACGCGGGGGGACCCAATGAGCAGTTCTTC,CASSLDAGGPNEQFF
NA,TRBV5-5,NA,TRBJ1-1,TGTGCCAGCCGTGGTGTGGGTAACACTGAAGCTTTCTTT,CASRGVGNTEAFF
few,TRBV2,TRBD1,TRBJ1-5,TGTGCCAGCAGTCGGAGCCGCCCGGACAGGGATAGCAATCAGCCCCAGCATTTT,CASSRSRPDRDSNQPQHF
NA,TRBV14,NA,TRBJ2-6,TGTGCCAGCAGCCAAGATGTAGGGGCAGGGGCCAACGTCCTGACTTTC,CASSQDVGAGANVLTF
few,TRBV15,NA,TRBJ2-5,TGTGCCACCAGCAGAGACAGCCTAAGGGCCCAGTACTTC,CATSRDSLRAQYF
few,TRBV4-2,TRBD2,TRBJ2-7,TGTGCCAGCAGCCAAGTCTTAGCTAGCGGGAGGTACGAGCAGTACTTC,CASSQVLASGRYEQYF
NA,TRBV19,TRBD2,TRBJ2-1,TGTGCCAGTAGTAAAGGGAGGGGCTCCTACAATGAGCAGTTCTTC,CASSKGRGSYNEQFF
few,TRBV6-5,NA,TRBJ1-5,TGTGCCAGCAGTTCCGGGCCGAATCAGCCCCAGCATTTT,CASSSGPNQPQHF
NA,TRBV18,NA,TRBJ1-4,TGTGCCAGCTCACGAAGCCAGGGAGCCTTTGGAGAAAAACTGTTTTTT,CASSRSQGAFGEKLFF
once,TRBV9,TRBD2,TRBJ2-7,TGTGCCAGCAGCGCGGGACTAGCGGCCGAGCAGTACTTC,CASSAGLAAEQYF
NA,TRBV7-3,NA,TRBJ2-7,TGTGCCAGCAGCTTAAGGTCGCCGGACAGTGGAGTCGAGCAGTACTTC,CASSLRSPDSGVEQYF
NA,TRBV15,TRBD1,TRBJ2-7,TGTGCCACCAGCAGAGGGGACAGGGCCTACGAGCAGTACTTC,CATSRGDRAYEQYF
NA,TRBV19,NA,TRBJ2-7,TGTGCCAGTAACAGACAGATTAGCTCCTACGAGCAGTACTTC,CASNRQISSYEQYF
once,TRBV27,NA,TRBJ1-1,TGTGCCAGCAGTTTAAATCGGGGGGCGCGAGGCACTGAAGCTTTCTTT,CASSLNRGARGTEAFF
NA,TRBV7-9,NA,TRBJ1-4,TGTGCCAGCAGCTTGACAGGCCCGGGGGCTAATGAAAAACTGTTTTTT,CASSLTGPGANEKLFF
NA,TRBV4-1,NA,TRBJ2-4,TGCGCCAGCAGCCAAGATCTCAGAGCCAAAAACATTCAGTACTTC,CASSQDLRAKNIQYF
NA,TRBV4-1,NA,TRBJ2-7,TGCGCCAGCAGCCCGACGGCGGGCCGGACCTACGAGCAGTACTTC,CASSPTAGRTYEQYF
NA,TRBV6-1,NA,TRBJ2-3,TGTGCCAGCAGTGATGGGACCGCGAGAACAGATACGCAGTATTTT,CASSDGTARTDTQYF
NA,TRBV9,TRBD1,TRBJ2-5,TGTGCCAGCAGCCAGGACAGGGGGCGGTCAGAGACCCAGTACTTC,CASSQDRGRSETQYF
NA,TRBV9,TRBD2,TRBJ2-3,TGTGCCAGCAGCGTAGAAAGCGGGAGGGCAGATACGCAGTATTTT,CASSVESGRADTQYF
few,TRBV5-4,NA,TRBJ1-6,TGTGCCAGCAGCTTGGAACCCCTATCGCGGTCACCCCTCCACTTT,CASSLEPLSRSPLHF
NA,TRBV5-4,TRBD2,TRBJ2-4,TGTGCCAGCAGCTCCTACGTGGGACTAGCGGGAGTCCTAGCCAAAAACATTCAGTACTTC,CASSSYVGLAGVLAKNIQYF
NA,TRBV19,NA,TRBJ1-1,TGTGCCAGTAGTATCCGACAGGACACTGAAGCTTTCTTT,CASSIRQDTEAFF
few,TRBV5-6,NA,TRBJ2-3,TGTGCCAGCAGCCTCGCAGATACGCAGTATTTT,CASSLADTQYF
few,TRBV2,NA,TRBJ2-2,TGTGCCAGCAGTGACACCGGGGAGCTGTTTTTT,CASSDTGELFF